This section outlines one T cell receptor (beta chain) sequence together with its context. What this receptor recognizes is not known. No much larger clone is present one base from it, and per-base qualities are unavailable. The data stem from a study of technical replicates of blood from four donors (dated by TCRdb to about 2017). The library was prepared using the immunoSEQ multiplex PCR assay. TCRdb limited this immuneACCESS table to in-frame rearrangements with V and J called. A share of clones is missing; checked studies link under half to unresolved V genes, and the rest is unexplained. This sample holds some 58,000 clones; approximately 94% were observed only once. The ten largest clones take up approximately 0.22% of the sample. Taken from cysteine to phenylalanine, the CDR3 has 15 residues. The CDR3 DNA has 45 bases and is translated from base 1. CDR1 and CDR2 are read off the germline V gene (reference sequence) as WNHNN and SYGVQD. Trimming leaves V shorter by 4 bases and J shorter by 4 bases, with the junction holding 8 bases beyond the gene matches.

The TCR comes from a human donor in good health. The sequencing input was T cells isolated from PBMCs. The rearrangement combines TRBV10-1 with TRBJ2-7; 9 bases in the junction line up with TRBD1. The CDR3 region has the sequence CASSGPGQGTYEQYF. At the DNA level, the sequence is TGCGCCAGCAGTGGACCGGGACAGGGAACGTACGAGCAGTACTTC.